This is a list of T cell receptor beta chains from one sample in a study of T-cell reconstitution after alpha-beta-depleted transplantation in children. TCRdb called the PCR reads again in MiXCR, with one record for every CDR3 protein. Seen here are 580,000 or so distinct CDR3 sequences, about 21% observed once, and the top ten hold 11% to 15%. The sample was PBMCs, mostly from graft donor cells, taken 360 days after TCRalphabeta/CD19-depleted stem cell transplant. Receptors originate from a boy in the first two years of life who had a stem cell transplant for acute myeloid leukemia, so the T cells may come from the graft donor. CDR3s include the opening cysteine and the closing phenylalanine or tryptophan. The D gene is left open where the match is weak. Size is omitted from some rows. Given values are once, few, many or a class for expanded clones.

>TRBJ1-4|TRBV5-6|NA|NA
TGTGCCAGCAGCTCGTTGGCCGGGACACCGGATGAAAAACTGTTTTTT
CASSSLAGTPDEKLFF
>TRBJ2-1|TRBV12-3/TRBV12-4|TRBD1|many
TGTGCCAGCAGGGACGGACAGGGACGGAACGAGCAGTTCTTC
CASRDGQGRNEQFF
>TRBJ1-1|TRBV20-1|TRBD1|NA
TGCAGTGCTACACAGGGGGACGGTGAAGCTTTCTTT
CSATQGDGEAFF
>TRBJ2-1|TRBV12-3/TRBV12-4|NA|few
TGTGCCAGCAGTTCTCTCTGGACCGCTAGCTCCTACAATGAGCAGTTCTTC
CASSSLWTASSYNEQFF
>TRBJ2-5|TRBV29-1|NA|few
TGCAGCGGCAGACAGGGAGGGGAGACCCAGTACTTC
CSGRQGGETQYF
>TRBJ2-7|TRBV4-3|NA|NA
TGCGCCAGCAGCCAAGCCCCCTCCTACGAGCAGTACTTC
CASSQAPSYEQYF
>TRBJ1-4|TRBV20-1|TRBD1|NA
TGCTGTGCTAGACCTCCCGGGACAGGGAGCGAAAAACTGTTTTTT
CCARPPGTGSEKLFF
>TRBJ2-3|TRBV20-1|NA|few
TGCAGTGCTAGAGATCTCCCCCCCCAGGGCGATACGCAGTATTTT
CSARDLPPQGDTQYF
>TRBJ2-1|TRBV24-1|NA|many
TGTGCCACCAAAGAGGGGACCGGTGAGCAGTTCTTC
CATKEGTGEQFF
>TRBJ2-1|TRBV20-1|TRBD2|NA
TGCAGTGCTCGGCCGACTAGCGGGGGGCGGAATGAGCAGTTCTTC
CSARPTSGGRNEQFF
>TRBJ2-1|TRBV6-2/TRBV6-3|NA|NA
TGTGCCAGCCAGGAGTACAATGAGCAGTTCTTC
CASQEYNEQFF
>TRBJ2-1|TRBV7-9|NA|many
TGTGCCAGCAGTTTCGACTACCAGAGATGGTTCTTC
CASSFDYQRWFF
>TRBJ2-5|TRBV12-3/TRBV12-4|NA|many
TGTGCCAGCAGTTTACAGGGCTCGGAGACCCAGTACTTC
CASSLQGSETQYF
>TRBJ1-1|TRBV5-1|NA|NA
TGCGCCAGCAGCTACCATGGGAGGGACACTGAAGCTTTCTTT
CASSYHGRDTEAFF
>TRBJ2-1|TRBV4-3|NA|many
TGCGCCAGCAGCCAAGACGGGACCAGCTCCTACAATGAGCAGTTCTTC
CASSQDGTSSYNEQFF
>TRBJ1-5|TRBV27|NA|NA
TGTGCCAGCAGGGGCGTCAATCAGCCCCAGCATTTT
CASRGVNQPQHF
>TRBJ2-1|TRBV12-3/TRBV12-4|NA|many
TGTGCCAGCAGGTCTCAGCGGGATGAGCAGTTCTTC
CASRSQRDEQFF
>TRBJ2-1|TRBV7-3|NA|few
TGTGCCAGCAGCTTAGAGGGCCCTAGCAGTGAGCAGTTCTTC
CASSLEGPSSEQFF
>TRBJ2-7|TRBV6-6|NA|many
TGTGCCAGCACCTTAGTCCGGGGCTACGAGCAGTACTTC
CASTLVRGYEQYF
>TRBJ2-1|TRBV20-1|TRBD2|many
TGCAGCGCAAGACTAGCTGGTCTACGCAATGAGCAGTTCTTC
CSARLAGLRNEQFF
>TRBJ1-1|TRBV28|NA|NA
TGTGCCAGCAGTCCATTACAGCGTTTCACTGAAGCTTTCTTT
CASSPLQRFTEAFF
>TRBJ2-3|TRBV9|NA|NA
TGTGCCAGCAGCGCGGACGGTAACACAGATACGCAGTATTTT
CASSADGNTDTQYF
>TRBJ1-5|TRBV28|NA|NA
TGTGCCAGCAAACATGGCCCACAGCCCCAGCATTTT
CASKHGPQPQHF
>TRBJ2-3|TRBV18|TRBD2|once
TGTGCCAGCTCACCGGCAGGACTAGCGGGGTTAGATACGCAGTATTTT
CASSPAGLAGLDTQYF
>TRBJ2-6|TRBV7-6|NA|NA
TGTGCCAGCAGTTGGATGGGCGAAGGGGCCAACGTCCTGGCTTTC
CASSWMGEGANVLAF
>TRBJ2-2|TRBV29-1|NA|many
TGCAGCGTTGCAAACAGCAACACCGGGGAGCTGTTTTTT
CSVANSNTGELFF
>TRBJ2-7|TRBV20-1|NA|few
TGCAGTGCTTTCCGGGACAACTCCTACGAGCAGTACTTC
CSAFRDNSYEQYF
>TRBJ2-1|TRBV7-6|NA|few
TGTGCCAGCAGCCCCCCCAGGGGAATGTACAATGAGCAGTTCTTC
CASSPPRGMYNEQFF
>TRBJ2-1|TRBV7-6|TRBD1|NA
TGTGCCAGCAGCTTGCGGACAGGGAGGAAGTCCTACAATGAGCAGTTCTTC
CASSLRTGRKSYNEQFF